Shown below are 22 T cell receptor beta chains from a single sample sequenced in a study of shared clonotypes between healthy human individuals. This table comes from immunoSEQ multiplex PCR, and its TCRdb copy is limited to in-frame clones, with some not included. In the table there are about 2,500,000 clones, 90% to 95% of which are singletons. Sequenced material: naive CD4+ T cells sorted from blood. This sample's subset: CD45RA+ positively selected. The origin of the receptors is a man between 18 and 29 years old in good health.

V and J are TRBV6-6 and TRBJ2-7; D possibly matches TRBD1 or TRBD2 (5 bases each). Germline CDR1 MNHNY, CDR2 SVGAGI (reference sequence). Deletions cut 5 bases from V and 6 bases from J, with 20 bases between. The CDR3 loop spans 15 amino acids. CDR3 in amino acids: CASSRPGTDAGEQYF. In DNA form, the CDR3 reads TGTGCCAGCAGTCGCCCCGGGACGGATGCTGGCGAGCAGTACTTC.

CDR3 sequence (DNA): TGTGCCAGCAGCCGGATAGGGGAGAGCCATACGCAGTATTTT. It encodes CASSRIGESHTQYF. The chain carries TRBV7-9 and TRBJ2-3; D might be TRBD1 or TRBD2, each matching 5 bases. The CDR3 spans 14 residues. In germline, CDR1 is SEHNR, CDR2 FQNEAQ (reference sequence). Trimming took off 5 bases at V and 7 bases at J, with 16 bases between the two ends.

Comment on this clone: Other DNA sequences in this sample translate to the same CDR3. The V gene is TRBV19, the J gene TRBJ1-5; TRBD1 matches at 7 bases. This CDR3 is 14 amino acids long. The V segment lost 6 bases and the J segment 4 bases; nucleotides outside the gene matches: 6. CDR1 is LNHDA, CDR2 SQIVND, per germline (reference sequence). CDR3: CASRQTGLNQPQHF. CDR3 nucleotides: TGTGCCAGTAGACAGACAGGGCTTAATCAGCCCCAGCATTTT.

A single count supports this clone. The sample holds other DNA sequences that translate to the same CDR3. The chain is built from TRBV5-1 and TRBJ1-6; unclear D gene. V shed 0 bases and J shed 0 bases, with 7 bases lying between them. Germline CDR1 reads SGHRS; CDR2 reads YFSETQ. The CDR3 sequence is 16 residues long. In nucleotides, the CDR3 is TGCGCCAGCAGCTTGGAGGTGAGCTCCTATAATTCACCCCTCCACTTT. Translation: CASSLEVSSYNSPLHF.

CDR3 coding DNA: TGCGCCAGCAGCTTGAGACGGCTCCTCCAAGAGACCCAGTACTTC. Translating gives CASSLRRLLQETQYF. The chain employs TRBV5-1 and TRBJ2-5; D gene ambiguous. The CDR3 totals 15 residues. The V and J ends lost 1 base and 1 base respectively, with 11 bases between them. Germline values: CDR1 SGHRS, CDR2 YFSETQ.

The chain is built from TRBV4-1 and TRBJ2-3, with 8 bases fitting TRBD2. Germline CDR1 and CDR2: MGHRA and YSYEKL. This CDR3 has 16 residues. Losses at the gene ends were 0 bases for V and 0 bases for J; bases not matched to a gene: 2. CDR3 nucleotide sequence: TGCGCCAGCAGCCAAGATACTAGCGGAAGCACAGATACGCAGTATTTT. Translating it yields CASSQDTSGSTDTQYF.

This sequence joins TRBV28 and TRBJ1-2; D is unclear. The CDR3 totals 12 residues. V shed 4 bases and J shed 8 bases, with 11 bases lying between them. Germline V CDR1 and CDR2: MDHEN, SYDVKM. The DNA of the CDR3 is TGTGCCAGCAGTTCACCCCCGGGGGGCTACACCTTC. Translated, it gives CASSSPPGGYTF.

A word on this clone: Other DNA sequences in the same sample also yield this CDR3. This chain links TRBV11-2 with TRBJ1-5, with unresolved D. CDR1 is SGHAT and CDR2 is FQNNGV in the germline V gene. CDR3 length: 14 residues. The ends were cut back, 1 base at V and 0 bases at J, with 4 bases in the middle. DNA for the CDR3: TGTGCCAGCAGCTTAGTCGGTAGCAATCAGCCCCAGCATTTT. This translates into CASSLVGSNQPQHF.

This rearrangement joins TRBV11-2 to TRBJ1-2; 7 nucleotides agree with TRBD1. This CDR3 spans 16 amino acids. From germline, CDR1 is SGHAT and CDR2 FQNNGV. The J segment lost 2 bases and the V segment lost 5 bases, leaving 11 bases of the junction unmatched. The chain's CDR3 is CASSPQTWDSNYGYTF. The CDR3 nucleotides are TGTGCCAGCAGCCCACAAACGTGGGACAGCAACTATGGCTACACCTTC.

The chain uses TRBV5-8 and TRBJ1-1; 8 bases line up with TRBD1. J gave up 1 base and V 4 bases, and 3 bases lay outside the gene matches. The CDR3 covers 14 residues. The V gene's germline CDR1 is SGHTS and CDR2 YDEGEE. The CDR3 spells CASSADRANTEAFF. As DNA, the CDR3 is TGTGCCAGCAGCGCGGACAGGGCGAACACTGAAGCTTTCTTT.

For the CDR3, the DNA is TGTGCCAGCAGTTCCACTAGCGGGATGTACAATGAGCAGTTCTTC. Its translation: CASSSTSGMYNEQFF. The chain combines TRBV6-6 with TRBJ2-1; the match to TRBD2 covers 10 bases. Trimming cost V 4 bases and J 4 bases; bases outside gene matches: 4. The germline gives CDR1 MNHNY, CDR2 SVGAGI (reference sequence). The CDR3 extends over 15 amino acids.

This clone has a single count. The chain recombines TRBV2 with TRBJ2-5, with TRBD1 matching over 9 bases. The assigned J gene may be wrong: the sequence end matches TRBJ2-7 better. Germline values: CDR1 SNHLY, CDR2 FYNNEI. The CDR3 is 12 residues long. The CDR3 spells CASRTGGYEQYF. CDR3 coding DNA: TGTGCCAGCAGGACAGGGGGCTACGAGCAGTACTTC.

The chain links TRBV6-5 to TRBJ2-7; no firm D call. Germline V lookup: CDR1 MNHEY, CDR2 SVGAGI. Between the trimmed V and J ends, which lost 9 bases and 0 bases, there was a span of 9 bases. The CDR3 sequence is 12 residues long. This CDR3 reads CASGPPSYEQYF. For the CDR3, the DNA is TGTGCCAGTGGGCCCCCCTCCTACGAGCAGTACTTC.

The rearrangement uses TRBV2 and TRBJ1-1; D not certain. V lost 3 bases and J 5 bases, leaving 10 bases between the germline ends. CDR1 is SNHLY, CDR2 FYNNEI, per germline. The CDR3 totals 13 residues. CDR3 sequence reads: CASSEDSRTEAFF. CDR3 in DNA: TGTGCCAGCAGTGAGGATTCCAGAACTGAAGCTTTCTTT. Supplemented by reference TRBV2 and TRBJ1-1, the full variable domain reads EPEVTQTPSHQVTQMGQEVILRCVPISNHLYFYWYRQILGQKVEFLVSFYNNEISEKSEIFDDQFSVERPDGSNFTLKIRSTKLEDSAMYFCASSEDSRTEAFFGQGTRLTVV.

The chain couples TRBV7-9 to TRBJ2-7; D is perhaps TRBD1 or TRBD2 (5 bases each). The CDR3 totals 16 residues. Germline values: CDR1 SEHNR, CDR2 FQNEAQ (reference sequence). The V and J ends lost 5 bases and 7 bases respectively, with 24 bases between them. CDR3 amino acids: CASSPPGTVALPEQYF. CDR3 DNA sequence: TGTGCCAGCAGCCCACCCGGGACGGTCGCACTTCCGGAGCAGTACTTC.

V is TRBV6-5 and J is TRBJ2-7; 8 bases map to TRBD1. Germline loops: CDR1 MNHEY, CDR2 SVGAGI. The CDR3 has 13 amino acids. Unmatched junction bases numbered 9, after V lost 7 bases and J lost 7 bases. CDR3 amino acids: CASTRTGTGEQYF. The DNA of the CDR3 is TGTGCCAGCACTAGGACAGGGACTGGGGAGCAGTACTTC.

The CDR3 DNA reads TGTGCCAGCAGCCCGCGGGGTGGCCTGAATTCACCCCTCCACTTT. It yields the protein CASSPRGGLNSPLHF. The chain has TRBV11-2 and TRBJ1-6; D uncertain. Germline-derived CDR1 and CDR2 are SGHAT and FQNNGV. With 5 bases removed from V and 7 bases from J, the gap between germline ends came to 15 bases. The CDR3 consists of 15 residues.

On this clone: This same CDR3 is encoded by further DNA sequences in the sample. V and J are TRBV27 and TRBJ1-2, with D perhaps matching TRBD1 (5 bases). In germline, CDR1 is MNHEY, CDR2 SMNVEV (reference sequence). The V gene lost 2 bases and the J gene lost 6 bases, with 7 bases spanning the gap. There are 12 residues in the CDR3. The CDR3 loop is CASSLRGDGYTF. CDR3 DNA: TGTGCCAGCAGTTTACGGGGGGATGGCTACACCTTC.

This chain links TRBV5-4 with TRBJ2-3; TRBD2 aligns across 7 bases. With 5 bases clipped from V and 1 base from J, the junction kept 16 bases outside the gene matches. The CDR3 loop spans 18 amino acids. Germline CDR1 and CDR2: SGHNT and YYREEE (reference sequence). CDR3 DNA: TGTGCCAGCAGTCCGACCCCCCTACCGGGGGGTCGCACAGATACGCAGTATTTT. It translates to CASSPTPLPGGRTDTQYF.

The chain joins TRBV25-1 to TRBJ2-3, with 7 bases fitting TRBD1. V lost 8 bases and J lost 4; bases outside the gene matches: 9. Germline assignment: CDR1 MGHDK and CDR2 SYGVNS. The CDR3 spans 14 residues. CDR3 in amino acids: CASGGQESPDTQYF. DNA for the CDR3: TGTGCCAGCGGAGGACAGGAAAGCCCAGATACGCAGTATTTT.

The sample holds one count of this clone. Additional DNA sequences in this sample encode the identical CDR3. The chain has TRBV18 and TRBJ1-5; no clear D gene. Trimming left V 3 bases short and J 5 bases short, with 8 bases between. The CDR3 runs to 13 residues. Germline V CDR1 and CDR2: KGHSH, LQKENI. The CDR3 nucleotides read TGTGCCAGCTCACCTGGACTTGATCAGCCCCAGCATTTT. This codes for CASSPGLDQPQHF.

This clone appeared once. The rearrangement uses TRBV5-1 and TRBJ2-7; 8 bases align to TRBD1. The CDR3 is 13 amino acids. Looked up from germline, CDR1 is SGHRS and CDR2 is YFSETQ. J gave up 5 bases and V 4 bases, and 5 bases lay outside the gene matches. CDR3 in DNA: TGCGCCAGCAGCCAAGGACAGGGAAACGAGCAGTACTTC. Encoded protein: CASSQGQGNEQYF. Full variable domain (rest looked up from reference TRBV5-1 and TRBJ2-7): KAGVTQTPRYLIKTRGQQVTLSCSPISGHRSVSWYQQTPGQGLQFLFEYFSETQRNKGNFPGRFSGRQFSNSRSEMNVSTLELGDSALYLCASSQGQGNEQYFGPGTRLTVT.